These 7 T cell receptor beta chains were all obtained from the same sample, sequenced in a study of vaccination effects on CD4 cells after COVID-19 (dated by TCRdb to the early 2020s). The antigens for these receptors are not known. The ViraFEST assay stimulated PBMC with viral peptide pools and then used TCR sequencing to identify antigen-specific CD4+ T cell clonotypes by expansion. After less than 13 days of culture, CD4+ T cells were isolated with the EasySep CD4+ T cell isolation kit. The absence of prior SARS-CoV-2 infection in healthy vaccine recipients was confirmed by negative nucleocapsid antibodies before and after vaccination. The method behind the library was the immunoSEQ multiplex PCR assay. TCRdb carries this immuneACCESS record with in-frame sequences only. Its versions omit some clonotypes, under half of them owing to an unresolved V gene in the studies checked, with the rest unexplained. This sample holds 65,000 or so clones; roughly 76% were observed only once. Of the sample, 2.8% falls within the top ten clones.

This specimen consisted of CD4+ T cells from PBMCs cultured with HCoV-NL63 spike peptides, obtained before COVID-19 vaccination. In the paper's terms, the cell subset or site label means: HCoV-NL63 spike overlapping peptide pool stimulation. The receptor source for this set is a human donor who received a COVID-19 vaccine.

The CDR3 loop reads CASSPRRGGTGELFF. CDR3 bases: TGTGCCAGCTCACCGAGGAGGGGAGGGACCGGGGAGCTGTTTTTT. The V call is TRBV18, the J call TRBJ2-2, with 7 bases lining up with TRBD2. This CDR3 is built from 15 residues. Germline CDR1 and CDR2: KGHSH and LQKENI. V lost 3 bases and J lost 5; bases outside the gene matches: 6.

As DNA, the CDR3 is TGTGCCAGCAGCCCTCTAGTCTTAACAGATACGCAGTATTTT. Residues: CASSPLVLTDTQYF. The chain carries TRBV14 and TRBJ2-3; D gene unclear. Trimming cost V 4 bases and J 3 bases, with 11 bases left between them. Germline CDR1 and CDR2: SGHDN and FVKESK. The CDR3 totals 14 residues.

The chain combines TRBV6-5 with TRBJ2-3; possibly TRBD2 for D (7 bases). Germline CDR1 reads MNHEY; CDR2 reads SVGAGI. V was pared by 1 base and J by 5 bases, with 16 bases between. The CDR3 has 16 residues. The CDR3 sequence: CASSYLGGGGIDTQYF. For the CDR3, the DNA is TGTGCCAGCAGTTACTTGGGAGGGGGGGGAATAGATACGCAGTATTTT.

The chain employs TRBV19 and TRBJ1-1; D is ambiguous. Germline lookup yields CDR1 LNHDA and CDR2 SQIVND (reference sequence). This CDR3 has 11 residues. V was trimmed by 3 bases and J by 10 bases, leaving 9 bases between them. Written as DNA, the CDR3 is TGTGCCAGTAGTATCCGGGCGGGAGCTTTCTTT. Encoded protein: CASSIRAGAFF.

The rearrangement joins TRBV19 to TRBJ1-5; TRBD1 agrees at 9 bases. Trimming removed 3 bases from V and 11 bases from J; junction bases left unmatched: 11. This CDR3 spans 15 amino acids. Germline lookup yields CDR1 LNHDA and CDR2 SQIVND (reference sequence). The CDR3 spells CASSIPRTGGSSQHF. As DNA, the CDR3 is TGTGCCAGTAGTATTCCCCGTACAGGGGGCTCCTCCCAGCATTTT. Looking up the rest from reference TRBV19 and TRBJ1-5 gives the full variable domain: DGGITQSPKYLFRKEGQNVTLSCEQNLNHDAMYWYRQDPGQGLRLIYYSQIVNDFQKGDIAEGYSVSREKKESFPLTVTSAQKNPTAFYLCASSIPRTGGSSQHFGDGTRLSIL.

This rearrangement joins TRBV29-1 to TRBJ2-3; TRBD2 aligns across 9 bases. Germline loops: CDR1 SQVTM, CDR2 ANQGSEA. The CDR3 consists of 13 residues. J lost 6 bases, V lost 2 bases, and 3 bases had no gene match. CDR3 region: CSVESGGTDTQYF. The CDR3 region has the DNA TGCAGCGTTGAAAGCGGGGGGACGGATACGCAGTATTTT.

The V and J genes are TRBV7-9 and TRBJ2-3; 13 nucleotides line up with TRBD2. V gave up 3 bases and J gave up 1 base; unmatched junction bases: 4. Germline values: CDR1 SEHNR, CDR2 FQNEAQ (reference sequence). CDR3 length equals 17 residues. CDR3 DNA: TGTGCCAGCAGCTTGGGACTAGCGGGGACTCGCACAGATACGCAGTATTTT. This gives the protein CASSLGLAGTRTDTQYF.